The 10 T cell receptor beta chains presented below share a single source sample, sequenced in a study of T cell changes during pregnancy in multiple sclerosis. Some clones are missing from TCRdb's copy, which holds only in-frame ones; the method was immunoSEQ multiplex PCR. The table has about 76,000 clones, roughly 93% seen once. The sequences come from peripheral blood, collected in the second trimester of pregnancy. The receptor set was obtained from a female donor with multiple sclerosis, enrolled in a pregnancy study.

The rearrangement uses TRBV7-3 and TRBJ2-1; TRBD2 aligns across 10 bases. Germline assignment: CDR1 SGHTA and CDR2 FQGTGA. The CDR3 loop spans 15 amino acids. With 4 bases clipped from V and 4 bases from J, the junction kept 4 bases outside the gene matches. CDR3 protein: CASSSGTSAYNEQFF. CDR3 bases: TGTGCCAGCAGCTCCGGGACTAGCGCTTACAATGAGCAGTTCTTC.

The rearrangement joins TRBV25-1 to TRBJ2-1; TRBD2 aligns across 11 bases. In germline, CDR1 is MGHDK, CDR2 SYGVNS. The CDR3 contains 15 residues. V was pared by 6 bases and J by 9 bases, with 10 bases of the junction left unmatched. The CDR3: CASSVSSGGHPEQFF. CDR3 DNA: TGTGCCAGCAGCGTATCTAGCGGGGGGCATCCTGAGCAGTTCTTC.

This sequence joins TRBV11-2 and TRBJ1-1; unclear D gene. Germline assignment: CDR1 SGHAT and CDR2 FQNNGV. The CDR3 has 13 residues. V lost 5 bases and J lost 3, with 10 bases in between. The CDR3 region has the DNA TGTGCCAGCAGCCCCACGAGTTACACTGAAGCTTTCTTT. It specifies CASSPTSYTEAFF.

In this sample, this clone turned up once. V usage is TRBV13 and J usage is TRBJ2-5; perhaps TRBD2 as D (6 bases). CDR1 and CDR2 (germline): PRHDT, FYEKMQ (reference sequence). The CDR3 is made up of 16 amino acids. Between the trimmed V and J ends, which lost 0 bases and 5 bases, there was a span of 16 bases. The CDR3 sequence is CASSLGGGQADETQYF. CDR3 sequence (DNA): TGTGCCAGCAGCTTAGGTGGAGGGCAGGCGGACGAGACCCAGTACTTC. Full variable domain (missing parts from reference TRBV13 and TRBJ2-5): AAGVIQSPRHLIKEKRETATLKCYPIPRHDTVYWYQQGPGQDPQFLISFYEKMQSDKGSIPDRFSAQQFSDYHSELNMSSLELGDSALYFCASSLGGGQADETQYFGPGTRLLVL.

A word on this clone: The sample carries other DNA sequences with the same CDR3. The chain joins TRBV27 to TRBJ2-5; D is unclear. V was shortened by 6 bases and J by 0 bases, with 11 bases between the two germline ends. CDR1 and CDR2 from the germline V gene are MNHEY and SMNVEV (reference sequence). This CDR3 is built from 14 residues. Written as DNA, the CDR3 is TGTGCCAGCAGCCTCCGAGGTTACCAAGAGACCCAGTACTTC. This gives the protein CASSLRGYQETQYF.

The chain carries TRBV10-3 and TRBJ1-2; no firm D call. V lost 0 bases and J lost 1, with 6 bases in between. CDR1 is ENHRY and CDR2 is SYGVKD in the germline V gene. This CDR3 has 14 residues. The CDR3 region has the DNA TGTGCCATCAGTGAGTCGAGATTTAACTATGGCTACACCTTC. As protein: CAISESRFNYGYTF.

This chain connects TRBV5-4 to TRBJ1-2; D uncertain. V was cut by 4 bases and J by 8 bases, with 9 bases left in between. This CDR3 contains 11 residues. Germline CDR1 SGHNT, CDR2 YYREEE (reference sequence). The CDR3 coding sequence is TGTGCCAGCAGCAATTTTGGCGGCTACACCTTC. This gives the protein CASSNFGGYTF.

The gene calls are TRBV11-3 and TRBJ2-4; a possible D gene is TRBD2 (7 bases). Germline CDR1 is SGHNT and CDR2 is YENEEA. CDR3 size: 17 residues. Trimming cost V 3 bases and J 4 bases, with 19 bases left between them. The CDR3 reads CASSFSPLAGAKNIQYF. In DNA form, the CDR3 reads TGTGCCAGCAGCTTTTCACCCCTCGCGGGGGCTAAAAACATTCAGTACTTC. Filled out from reference TRBV11-3 and TRBJ2-4, the complete variable domain reads EAGVVQSPRYKIIEKKQPVAFWCNPISGHNTLYWYLQNLGQGPELLIRYENEEAVDDSQLPKDRFSAERLKGVDSTLKIQPAELGDSAVYLCASSFSPLAGAKNIQYFGAGTRLSVL.

The chain combines TRBV2 with TRBJ1-2, with D perhaps TRBD1 (6 bases). From germline, CDR1 is SNHLY and CDR2 FYNNEI. V lost 6 bases and J lost 6, with 14 bases in between. The CDR3 length is 13 residues. In nucleotides, the CDR3 is TGTGCCAGCAGGGACACAGGGTTCGATGGCTACACCTTC. Amino acid sequence: CASRDTGFDGYTF.

This clone occurred once. V is TRBV9 and J is TRBJ2-3, with 8 bases fitting TRBD2. V lost 1 base and J lost 3; bases outside the gene matches: 1. Germline values: CDR1 SGDLS, CDR2 YYNGEE. This CDR3 spans 14 amino acids. CDR3 in DNA: TGTGCCAGCAGCGTACGGGGGGGAACAGATACGCAGTATTTT. It specifies CASSVRGGTDTQYF.